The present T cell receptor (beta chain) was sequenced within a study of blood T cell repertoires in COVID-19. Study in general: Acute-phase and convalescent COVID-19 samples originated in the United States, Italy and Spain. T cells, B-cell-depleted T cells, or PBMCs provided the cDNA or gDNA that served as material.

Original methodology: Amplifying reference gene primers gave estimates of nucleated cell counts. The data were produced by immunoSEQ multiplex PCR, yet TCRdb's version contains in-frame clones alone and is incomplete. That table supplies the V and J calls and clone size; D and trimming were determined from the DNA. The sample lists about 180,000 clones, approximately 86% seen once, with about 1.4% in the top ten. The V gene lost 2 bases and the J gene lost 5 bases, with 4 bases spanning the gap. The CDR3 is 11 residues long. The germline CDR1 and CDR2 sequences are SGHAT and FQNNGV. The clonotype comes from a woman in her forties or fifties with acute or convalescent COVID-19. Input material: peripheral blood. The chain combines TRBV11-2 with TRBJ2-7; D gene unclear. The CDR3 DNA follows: TGTGCCAGCAGCTTAATCGACGAGCAGTACTTC. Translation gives CASSLIDEQYF.